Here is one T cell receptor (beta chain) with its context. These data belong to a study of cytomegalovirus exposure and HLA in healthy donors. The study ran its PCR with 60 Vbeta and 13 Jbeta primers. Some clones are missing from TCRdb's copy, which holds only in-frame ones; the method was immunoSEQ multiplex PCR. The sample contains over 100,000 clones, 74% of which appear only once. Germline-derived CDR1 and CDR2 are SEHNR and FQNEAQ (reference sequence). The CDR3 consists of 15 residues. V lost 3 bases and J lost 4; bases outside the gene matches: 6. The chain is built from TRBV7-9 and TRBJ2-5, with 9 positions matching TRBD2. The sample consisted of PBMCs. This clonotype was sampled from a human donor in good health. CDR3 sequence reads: CASSFRTSVGETQYF. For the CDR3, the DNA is TGTGCCAGCAGCTTCAGGACTAGCGTTGGAGAGACCCAGTACTTC.